In its sample, the clone carrying this T cell receptor (beta chain) was seen a few times. This CDR3 has 15 residues. Time point denoted: after trial treatment. The treatment denotes: LDRT plus nivolumab, ipilimumab, low-dose cyclophosphamide and aspirin (RACIN trial). These data originate in a study of low-dose radiotherapy and immunotherapy resistance in tumors. For the study at large: The 200 mg/m2 dose of intravenous cyclophosphamide was given every two weeks, one day before radiation and immunotherapy.

TRAV and TRBV primers primed cDNA for both TCRalpha and TCRbeta. It was with a constant-region primer and a V-primer adapter that TCRs were amplified over approximately 20 PCR cycles. In vitro transcription amplified the mRNA that had been isolated. TCRdb re-analysed the reads in MiXCR, keeping a single row per CDR3 protein. The table lists under 90,000 distinct CDR3 sequences, around 17% of them singletons, with less than 1.5% in the top ten. Sequenced material: PBMCs, taken after low-dose radiotherapy plus immunotherapy. This sequence was found in a male donor with prostate cancer. The chain carries TRBV26 and TRBJ2-2; TRBD2, the D gene given by the table, was not confirmed from the DNA. TRBV26 is a known pseudogene. The CDR3 DNA reads as TGTGCCAGCAGTTCATTTCTAGCGGGCACCGGGGAGCTGTTTTTT. Protein sequence: CASSSFLAGTGELFF.